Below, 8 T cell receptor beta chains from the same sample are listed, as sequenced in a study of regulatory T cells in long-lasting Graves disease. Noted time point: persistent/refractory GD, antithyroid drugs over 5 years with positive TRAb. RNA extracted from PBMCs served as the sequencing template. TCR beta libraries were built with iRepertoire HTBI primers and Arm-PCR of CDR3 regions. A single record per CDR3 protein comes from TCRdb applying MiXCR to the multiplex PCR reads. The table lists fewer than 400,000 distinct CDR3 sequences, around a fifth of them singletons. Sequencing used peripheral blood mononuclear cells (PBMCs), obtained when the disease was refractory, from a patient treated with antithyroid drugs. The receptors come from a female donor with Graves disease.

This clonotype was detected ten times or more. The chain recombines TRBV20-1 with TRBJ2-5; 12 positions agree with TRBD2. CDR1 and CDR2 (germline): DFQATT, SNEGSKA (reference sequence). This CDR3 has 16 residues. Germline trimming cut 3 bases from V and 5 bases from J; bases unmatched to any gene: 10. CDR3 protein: CSASLASGRAWETQYF. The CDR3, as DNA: TGCAGTGCTAGTCTGGCTAGCGGGAGGGCCTGGGAGACCCAGTACTTC.

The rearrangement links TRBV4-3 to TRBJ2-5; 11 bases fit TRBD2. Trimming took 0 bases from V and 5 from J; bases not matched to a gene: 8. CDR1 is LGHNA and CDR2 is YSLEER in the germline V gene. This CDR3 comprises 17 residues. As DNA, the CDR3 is TGCGCCAGCAGCCAAGATCGGGGTACTAGCGGGGGCGAGACCCAGTACTTC. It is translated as CASSQDRGTSGGETQYF.

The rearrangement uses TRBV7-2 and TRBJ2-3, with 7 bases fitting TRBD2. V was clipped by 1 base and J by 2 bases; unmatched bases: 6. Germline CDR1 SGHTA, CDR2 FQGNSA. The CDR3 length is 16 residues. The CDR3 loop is CASSLEAGVITDTQYF. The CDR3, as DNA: TGTGCCAGCAGCTTAGAGGCGGGAGTGATCACAGATACGCAGTATTTT.

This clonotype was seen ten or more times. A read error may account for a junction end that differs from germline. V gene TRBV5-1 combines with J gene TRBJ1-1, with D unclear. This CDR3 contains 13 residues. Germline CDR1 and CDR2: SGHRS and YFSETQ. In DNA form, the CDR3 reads TGTGCCAGCAGCTTCGAGGAGAACACTGAAGCTTTCTTT. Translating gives CASSFEENTEAFF.

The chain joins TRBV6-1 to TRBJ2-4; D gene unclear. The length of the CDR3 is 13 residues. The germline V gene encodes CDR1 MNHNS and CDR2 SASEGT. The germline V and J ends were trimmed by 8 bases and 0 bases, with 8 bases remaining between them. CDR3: CASYSLAKNIQYF. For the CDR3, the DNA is TGTGCCAGCTACAGTCTAGCCAAAAACATTCAGTACTTC.

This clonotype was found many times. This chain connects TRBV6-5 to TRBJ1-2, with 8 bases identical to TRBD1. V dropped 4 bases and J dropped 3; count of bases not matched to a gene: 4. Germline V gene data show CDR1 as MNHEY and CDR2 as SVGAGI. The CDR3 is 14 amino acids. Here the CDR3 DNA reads TGTGCCAGCAGTTCGGGACAGGTGTACTATGGCTACACCTTC. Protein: CASSSGQVYYGYTF.

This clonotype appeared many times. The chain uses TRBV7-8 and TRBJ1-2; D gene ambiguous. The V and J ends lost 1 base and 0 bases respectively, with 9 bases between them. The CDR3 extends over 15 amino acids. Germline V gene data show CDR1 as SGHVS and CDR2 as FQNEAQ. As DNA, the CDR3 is TGTGCCAGCAGCTTAGAGGGTAGTGCTAACTATGGCTACACCTTC. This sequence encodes CASSLEGSANYGYTF.

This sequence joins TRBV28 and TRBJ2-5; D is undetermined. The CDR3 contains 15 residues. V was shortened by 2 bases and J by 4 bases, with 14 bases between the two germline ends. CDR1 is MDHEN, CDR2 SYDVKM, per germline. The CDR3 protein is CASSLKRATIETQYF. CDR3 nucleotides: TGTGCCAGCAGTTTAAAACGTGCCACGATAGAGACCCAGTACTTC.